One T cell receptor (beta chain) is described in this entry. Trimming stripped 6 bases from V and 3 bases from J, with 14 bases between. Germline V CDR1 and CDR2: SEHNR, FQNEAQ (reference sequence). The CDR3 runs 14 residues. A second PCR, run for about 7 to 11 cycles, used a sample-barcoded 5' primer plus a J-beta primer mix. A 12-random-nucleotide template-switch adaptor tagged each cDNA molecule. TCRdb itself ran the 5' RACE reads through MiXCR, one entry per CDR3 protein. The profile shows about 290,000 distinct CDR3 sequences, 25% to 30% of them singletons. This sample is part of a study of blood T cells in healthy people across ages. About the study: Capture via template switching afforded approximately one barcoded beta molecule per two T cells.

This chain connects TRBV7-9 to TRBJ1-1, with a possible D match to TRBD1 (5 bases). This TCR derives from an older woman in good health. Sequencing was carried out using blood. CDR3 coding DNA: TGTGCCAGCAGTTTAATCGCGGGGGACACTGAAGCTTTCTTT. Its protein product is CASSLIAGDTEAFF.